Sequencing of this T cell receptor beta chain was carried out in a study of T cell changes during pregnancy in multiple sclerosis. Profiling relied on immunoSEQ multiplex PCR, and the TCRdb table lists in-frame clones only, not all of them. This table has 55,000 to 75,000 clones, about 90% appearing once. The CDR3 sequence is 13 residues long. V dropped 4 bases and J dropped 0 bases, with 6 bases sitting between them. From germline, CDR1 is SGHRS and CDR2 YFSETQ. The sequence was obtained from a female donor in good health, enrolled as a control in a pregnancy study. The material sequenced was peripheral blood, taken in the third trimester of pregnancy. The chain uses TRBV5-1 and TRBJ2-3; D unresolved. Here the CDR3 reads CASSPTSTDTQYF. For the CDR3, the DNA is TGCGCCAGCAGCCCAACTAGCACAGATACGCAGTATTTT.